The present T cell receptor beta chain was sequenced within a study of cytomegalovirus exposure and HLA in healthy donors. As concerns this clone: As yet, its antigen is unknown.

Vbeta (60) and Jbeta (13) primers were used in the PCR. TCRdb's table, derived via immunoSEQ multiplex PCR, lists solely in-frame clones and lacks some. This table has 130,000 to 150,000 clones, around 79% appearing once. From germline, CDR1 is SGHAT and CDR2 FQNNGV. V lost 1 base to trimming and J lost 8 bases, with 18 bases between them. The CDR3 has 16 amino acids. Findings and limits, study-wide: Later on, a genetic analysis was performed. It linked a missense variant in DCLRE1C with V- and J-gene trimming of TCR beta.

The specimen was PBMCs. This rearrangement joins TRBV11-2 to TRBJ2-1, with D perhaps TRBD2 (6 bases). The receptor was derived from a woman between 50 and 59 years old in good health and CMV-seropositive. This CDR3 is CASSLGQALGGHEQFF. For the CDR3, the DNA is TGTGCCAGCAGCTTAGGTCAGGCTTTGGGAGGCCATGAGCAGTTCTTC. The whole variable domain, remainder taken from reference TRBV11-2 and TRBJ2-1, is EAGVAQSPRYKIIEKRQSVAFWCNPISGHATLYWYQQILGQGPKLLIQFQNNGVVDDSQLPKDRFSAERLKGVDSTLKIQPAKLEDSAVYLCASSLGQALGGHEQFFGPGTRLTVL.